The 16 T cell receptor beta chains listed next were all sequenced from one sample in a study of human T cells and chemical hapten exposure. TCRdb independently ran MiXCR on the RACE reads; one entry per CDR3 protein. Of under 150,000 distinct CDR3 sequences listed, over 10% are singletons. As for time point: patch test 1, 2 weeks after DPC sensitization. Treatment described: therapeutic diphenylcyclopropenone sensitization with weekly scalp DPC. Sequences were derived from whole blood, sampled in connection with sensitization to the hapten diphenylcyclopropenone (DPC). The receptors originated from a woman aged 45-60 years with alopecia areata. Some clones in this sample may be carry-over from other donors' samples.

The rearrangement links TRBV14 to TRBJ1-2; D is undetermined. Germline assignment: CDR1 SGHDN and CDR2 FVKESK. This CDR3 spans 14 amino acids. The V end was cut by 3 bases, the J end by 4 bases, with 12 bases between. The CDR3 protein is CASSQGRTGYGYTF. The CDR3 nucleotides are TGTGCCAGCAGCCAGGGCAGGACCGGCTATGGCTACACCTTC.

This clonotype was observed many times. This sequence joins TRBV5-4 and TRBJ2-7; TRBD1 matches 9 bases. The CDR3 runs to 14 residues. V dropped 0 bases and J dropped 6; count of bases not matched to a gene: 4. The germline V gene encodes CDR1 SGHNT and CDR2 YYREEE (reference sequence). CDR3 in amino acids: CASSLANRGREQYF. For the CDR3, the DNA is TGTGCCAGCAGCTTGGCCAACAGGGGGCGCGAGCAGTACTTC. Full variable domain (outside the CDR3, taken from reference TRBV5-4 and TRBJ2-7): ETGVTQSPTHLIKTRGQQVTLRCSSQSGHNTVSWYQQALGQGPQFIFQYYREEENGRGNFPPRFSGLQFPNYSSELNVNALELDDSALYLCASSLANRGREQYFGPGTRLTVT.

A remark on this clonotype: This may arise from a read error, as a much more abundant clone is one base away. This rearrangement joins TRBV6-2 or TRBV6-3 to TRBJ1-4; no definite D call. CDR1 is MNHEY and CDR2 is SVGEGT in the germline V gene. The CDR3 is 14 residues long. CDR3 residues: CASGYSTLRPGLFF. The CDR3 coding sequence is TGTGCCAGCGGTTACTCGACATTACGGCCGGGACTGTTTTTT.

The sample holds a few counts of this clonotype. The gene calls are TRBV28 and TRBJ1-1, with 8 bases aligning to TRBD1. Germline CDR1 reads MDHEN; CDR2 reads SYDVKM. CDR3 size: 12 residues. Trimming took 9 bases from V and 1 from J; bases not matched to a gene: 1. The CDR3 sequence is CASGTGNTEAFF. The CDR3 DNA reads as TGTGCCAGTGGGACAGGGAACACTGAAGCTTTCTTT.

There are many counts of this clonotype. CDR3 DNA sequence: TGTGCCAGTAGTATGGGACAGGGGAGGTTTGGCAATCAGCCCCAGCATTTT. Translated: CASSMGQGRFGNQPQHF. J is TRBJ1-5 and V is TRBV19; 10 bases match TRBD1. This CDR3 is built from 17 residues. V was clipped by 3 bases and J by 2 bases; unmatched bases: 7. Germline V lookup: CDR1 LNHDA, CDR2 SQIVND (reference sequence).

This clonotype was detected a few times. The genes are TRBV7-2 and TRBJ2-3, with 10 bases identical to TRBD2. Per germline, CDR1 SGHTA and CDR2 FQGNSA. V lost 1 base and J lost 0; bases outside the gene matches: 7. The CDR3 length is 18 residues. The CDR3 nucleotides read TGTGCCAGCAGCTTAGTTTCGACTAGCGGGTCCAGCACAGATACGCAGTATTTT. Protein sequence: CASSLVSTSGSSTDTQYF.

This clonotype was seen only a few times. The chain recombines TRBV28 with TRBJ2-7; 8 nucleotides align to TRBD2. This CDR3 has 15 residues. Germline V lookup: CDR1 MDHEN, CDR2 SYDVKM. Trimming at V came to 7 bases and at J to 1 base, leaving 9 bases not matched to a gene. CDR3 amino acids: CASIAGTSGSYEQYF. In nucleotides, the CDR3 is TGTGCCAGCATCGCCGGGACTAGTGGGTCCTACGAGCAGTACTTC.

Details on this clonotype: One end of the junction fails to match germline, which may point to a read error. This chain links TRBV9 with TRBJ1-5; D call uncertain. Germline-derived CDR1 and CDR2 are SGDLS and YYNGEE. The CDR3 spans 15 residues. The CDR3 DNA reads TGTGCCGGCAGCGTGGGTTATCAGGGCAATCAGCCCCAGCATTTT. This codes for CAGSVGYQGNQPQHF.

This clonotype was seen at least ten times. V gene TRBV7-7 combines with J gene TRBJ2-3, with TRBD2 as a possible D gene (6 bases). The V end was cut by 4 bases, the J end by 4 bases, with 15 bases between. The germline gives CDR1 SSHAT, CDR2 FNYEAQ (reference sequence). The CDR3 totals 15 residues. Written as DNA, the CDR3 is TGTGCCAGCAGCTCCGGACTAAGTGGGGCAGATACGCAGTATTTT. Protein sequence: CASSSGLSGADTQYF.

This clonotype came up many times. The V gene is TRBV7-2, the J gene TRBJ1-4, with TRBD1 identical over 9 bases. Trimming at V came to 3 bases and at J to 7 bases, leaving 3 bases not matched to a gene. Germline V gives CDR1 SGHTA, CDR2 FQGNSA. The CDR3 runs to 14 residues. The DNA of the CDR3 is TGTGCCAGCAGCTTTACAGGGGGCCGTGAAAAACTGTTTTTT. It specifies CASSFTGGREKLFF. The whole variable domain, filled in from reference TRBV7-2 and TRBJ1-4, reads GAGVSQSPSNKVTEKGKDVELRCDPISGHTALYWYRQSLGQGLEFLIYFQGNSAPDKSGLPSDRFSAERTGGSVSTLTIQRTQQEDSAVYLCASSFTGGREKLFFGSGTQLSVL.

The table lists this clonotype with a few counts. This chain links TRBV4-2 with TRBJ1-5; D remains ambiguous. Germline assignment: CDR1 LGHNA and CDR2 YNFKEQ. This CDR3 is 15 amino acids long. V gave up 4 bases and J gave up 4 bases, with 14 bases separating them. CDR3 region: CASSPRSGDNQPQHF. The CDR3, as DNA: TGTGCCAGCAGCCCCCGTTCCGGGGATAATCAGCCCCAGCATTTT.

The chain combines TRBV6-2 or TRBV6-3 with TRBJ1-1; 11 nucleotides align to TRBD1. CDR3 length: 14 amino acids. From germline, CDR1 is MNHEY and CDR2 SVGEGT. The ends lost 6 bases at V and 6 bases at J; junction bases unmatched: 6. CDR3 sequence (DNA): TGTGCCAGCAGCACCGGGACAGGGGGGGCTGAAGCTTTCTTT. This encodes CASSTGTGGAEAFF.

The CDR3 here is CSAAGTVYQPQHF. In nucleotides, the CDR3 is TGCAGTGCGGCAGGGACAGTTTATCAGCCCCAGCATTTT. The gene calls are TRBV20-1 and TRBJ1-5; 7 bases match TRBD1. Unmatched junction bases numbered 7, after V lost 6 bases and J lost 5 bases. CDR1 is DFQATT and CDR2 is SNEGSKA in the germline V gene (reference sequence). The CDR3 is 13 amino acids.

The rearrangement links TRBV5-1 to TRBJ2-7, with a weak D call TRBD1 (5 bases). The CDR3 length is 13 residues. Trimming removed 1 base at V and 3 bases at J, with 8 bases between. The germline V gene has CDR1 SGHRS and CDR2 YFSETQ. The CDR3 DNA is TGCGCCAGCAGCTTGAGGGGATACTACGAGCAGTACTTC. This encodes CASSLRGYYEQYF. The whole variable domain, remainder taken from reference TRBV5-1 and TRBJ2-7, is KAGVTQTPRYLIKTRGQQVTLSCSPISGHRSVSWYQQTPGQGLQFLFEYFSETQRNKGNFPGRFSGRQFSNSRSEMNVSTLELGDSALYLCASSLRGYYEQYFGPGTRLTVT.

This clonotype was picked up a small number of times. The chain uses TRBV6-5 and TRBJ2-1; 10 bases fit TRBD2. The junction had 6 bases not matched to a gene; V was cut back by 5 bases and J by 2 bases. The CDR3 extends over 16 amino acids. The germline V gene encodes CDR1 MNHEY and CDR2 SVGAGI. The CDR3 sequence: CASSPNSGGPYNEQFF. The CDR3 DNA is TGTGCCAGCAGTCCCAATAGCGGGGGGCCCTACAATGAGCAGTTCTTC.

A note on this clonotype: The conserved closing phenylalanine or tryptophan is absent in this CDR3, likely reflecting a read error. The V call is TRBV29-1, the J call TRBJ2-1; 10 bases are shared with TRBD1. CDR1 is SQVTM and CDR2 is ANQGSEA in the germline V gene. The CDR3 extends over 14 amino acids. The V and J ends lost 4 bases and 8 bases, in that order; junction bases with no gene match: 8. CDR3 nucleotides: TGCAGCGTTGGGACCGGGACAGGGGCCTATGAGCAGTTCCTC. Its translation: CSVGTGTGAYEQFL.